The entry below describes one T cell receptor (beta chain). What it binds is unknown. The data originate from a study of shared clonotypes between healthy human individuals. Study in general: Three plates were used per donor for CD4 naive, three for CD4 memory, two for CD8 naive and one for CD8 memory.

The V and J ends lost 5 bases and 7 bases respectively, with 9 bases between them. CDR1 and CDR2 from the germline V gene are SQVTM and ANQGSEA. CDR3 length: 10 amino acids. Study outcomes and limitations: When compared with the clonotypes that were shared by all four sorted-subset donors, the non-shared clonotypes turned out to have lower generation probabilities.

CD45RO-negative cells were positively selected for CCR7, leaving out terminally differentiated effector memory CD45RA+ cells. Several immunoSEQ plates received, in even portions, the genomic DNA of each subset. Measured with immunoSEQ multiplex PCR; TCRdb has only the in-frame clones, and not every one. The profile shows about 2 million clones, about 95% of them singletons. This clonotype was obtained from a man aged 18 to 29 in good health. V is TRBV29-1 and J is TRBJ2-7; the D is unclear. Sequencing was performed on naive CD8+ T cells sorted from blood. CDR3 DNA: TGCAGCGTTTTACAGCTAGAGCAGTACTTC. It specifies CSVLQLEQYF.